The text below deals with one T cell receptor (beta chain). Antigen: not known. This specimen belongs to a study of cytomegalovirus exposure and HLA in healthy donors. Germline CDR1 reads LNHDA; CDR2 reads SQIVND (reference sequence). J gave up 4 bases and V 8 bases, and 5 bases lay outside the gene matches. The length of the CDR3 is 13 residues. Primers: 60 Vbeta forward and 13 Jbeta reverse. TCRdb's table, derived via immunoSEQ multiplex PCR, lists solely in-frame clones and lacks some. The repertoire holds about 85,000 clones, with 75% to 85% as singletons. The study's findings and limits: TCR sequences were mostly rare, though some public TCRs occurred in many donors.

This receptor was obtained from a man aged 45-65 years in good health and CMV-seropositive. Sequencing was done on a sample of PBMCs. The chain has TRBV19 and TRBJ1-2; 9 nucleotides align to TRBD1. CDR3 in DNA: TGTGCCAGTGGTGGACAGGGGCGCTATGGCTACACCTTC. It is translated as CASGGQGRYGYTF.